The clone carrying this T cell receptor beta chain was counted between two and nine times. No antigen is known for it. The data belong to a study of response to subunit inactivated influenza vaccine. Study findings and constraints: The authors suggested that few new T cells are recruited per seasonal influenza vaccination.

The CDR3 runs to 15 residues. The trim removed 3 bases at V and 3 bases at J, leaving 4 bases unmatched. Germline values: CDR1 LNHNV, CDR2 YYDKDF (reference sequence). TCRdb re-analysed the RT-PCR reads in MiXCR, keeping a single row per CDR3 protein. The sample consists of over 450,000 distinct CDR3 sequences, around 13% of them appearing once. The chain joins TRBV15 to TRBJ2-2; 7 bases align to TRBD1. The sequenced sample was PBMCs from blood, obtained roughly 47 days after vaccination. This TCR was sampled from a man aged 45-65 years who received an inactivated influenza vaccine. As DNA, the CDR3 is TGTGCCACCAGCAGGGCCGGGACAGACACCGGGGAGCTGTTTTTT. It translates to CATSRAGTDTGELFF.